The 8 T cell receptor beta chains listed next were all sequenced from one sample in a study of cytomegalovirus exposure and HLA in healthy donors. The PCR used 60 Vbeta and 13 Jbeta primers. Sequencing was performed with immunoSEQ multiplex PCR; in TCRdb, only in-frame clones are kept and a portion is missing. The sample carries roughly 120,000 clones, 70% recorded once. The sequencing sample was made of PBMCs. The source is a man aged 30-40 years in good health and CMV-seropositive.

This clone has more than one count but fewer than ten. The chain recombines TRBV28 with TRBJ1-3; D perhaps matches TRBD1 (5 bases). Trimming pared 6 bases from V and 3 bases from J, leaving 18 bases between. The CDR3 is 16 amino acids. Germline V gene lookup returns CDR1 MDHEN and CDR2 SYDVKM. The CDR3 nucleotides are TGTGCCAGCAGATTTAACGCAGGGATGTTTGGAAACACCATATATTTT. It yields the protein CASRFNAGMFGNTIYF.

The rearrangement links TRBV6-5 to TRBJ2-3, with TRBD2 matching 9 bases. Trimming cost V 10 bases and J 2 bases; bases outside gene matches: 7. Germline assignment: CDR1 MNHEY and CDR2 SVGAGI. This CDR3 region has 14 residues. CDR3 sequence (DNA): TGTGCCACTTCTAGCGGGATCAACACAGATACGCAGTATTTT. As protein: CATSSGINTDTQYF.

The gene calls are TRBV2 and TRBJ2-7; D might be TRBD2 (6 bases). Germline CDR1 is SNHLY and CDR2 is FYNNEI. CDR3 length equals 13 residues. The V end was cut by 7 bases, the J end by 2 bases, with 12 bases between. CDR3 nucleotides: TGTGCCAGCATGCGGGGCCCCACCTACGAGCAGTACTTC. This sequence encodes CASMRGPTYEQYF. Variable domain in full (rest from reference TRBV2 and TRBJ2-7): EPEVTQTPSHQVTQMGQEVILRCVPISNHLYFYWYRQILGQKVEFLVSFYNNEISEKSEIFDDQFSVERPDGSNFTLKIRSTKLEDSAMYFCASMRGPTYEQYFGPGTRLTVT.

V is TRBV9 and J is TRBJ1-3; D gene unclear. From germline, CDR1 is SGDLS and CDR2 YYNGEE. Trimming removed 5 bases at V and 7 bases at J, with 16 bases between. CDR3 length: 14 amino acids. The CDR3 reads CASSVSWLRNTIYF. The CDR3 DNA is TGTGCCAGCAGTGTTAGCTGGTTGAGGAACACCATATATTTT. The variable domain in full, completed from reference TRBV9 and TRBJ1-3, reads DSGVTQTPKHLITATGQRVTLRCSPRSGDLSVYWYQQSLDQGLQFLIQYYNGEERAKGNILERFSAQQFPDLHSELNLSSLELGDSALYFCASSVSWLRNTIYFGEGSWLTVV.

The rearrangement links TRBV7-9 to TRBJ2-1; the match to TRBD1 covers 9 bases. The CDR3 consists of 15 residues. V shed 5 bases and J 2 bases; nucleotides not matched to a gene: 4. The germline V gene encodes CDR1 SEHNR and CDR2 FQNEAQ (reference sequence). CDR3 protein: CASSSDRGAYNEQFF. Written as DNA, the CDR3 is TGTGCCAGCAGCAGCGACAGGGGGGCCTACAATGAGCAGTTCTTC.

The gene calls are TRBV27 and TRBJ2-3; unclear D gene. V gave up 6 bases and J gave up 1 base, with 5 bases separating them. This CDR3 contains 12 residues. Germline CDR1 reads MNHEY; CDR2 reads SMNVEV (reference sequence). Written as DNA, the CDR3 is TGTGCCAGCAGCCGGGGCACAGATACGCAGTATTTT. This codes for CASSRGTDTQYF.

DNA of the CDR3: TGTGCCAGCAAGCGGGGGGGCATCACAGATACGCAGTATTTT. Encoded protein: CASKRGGITDTQYF. The chain uses TRBV2 and TRBJ2-3, with 10 bases fitting TRBD2. The V and J ends lost 7 bases and 2 bases, in that order; junction bases with no gene match: 3. Germline V gene data show CDR1 as SNHLY and CDR2 as FYNNEI. The CDR3 extends over 14 amino acids.

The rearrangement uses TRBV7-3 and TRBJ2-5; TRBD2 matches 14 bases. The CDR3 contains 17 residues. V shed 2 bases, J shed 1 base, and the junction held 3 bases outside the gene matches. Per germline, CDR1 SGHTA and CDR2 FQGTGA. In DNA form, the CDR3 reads TGTGCCAGCAGCTTATCGGGACTAGCGGGGGCCCAAGAGACCCAGTACTTC. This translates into CASSLSGLAGAQETQYF.